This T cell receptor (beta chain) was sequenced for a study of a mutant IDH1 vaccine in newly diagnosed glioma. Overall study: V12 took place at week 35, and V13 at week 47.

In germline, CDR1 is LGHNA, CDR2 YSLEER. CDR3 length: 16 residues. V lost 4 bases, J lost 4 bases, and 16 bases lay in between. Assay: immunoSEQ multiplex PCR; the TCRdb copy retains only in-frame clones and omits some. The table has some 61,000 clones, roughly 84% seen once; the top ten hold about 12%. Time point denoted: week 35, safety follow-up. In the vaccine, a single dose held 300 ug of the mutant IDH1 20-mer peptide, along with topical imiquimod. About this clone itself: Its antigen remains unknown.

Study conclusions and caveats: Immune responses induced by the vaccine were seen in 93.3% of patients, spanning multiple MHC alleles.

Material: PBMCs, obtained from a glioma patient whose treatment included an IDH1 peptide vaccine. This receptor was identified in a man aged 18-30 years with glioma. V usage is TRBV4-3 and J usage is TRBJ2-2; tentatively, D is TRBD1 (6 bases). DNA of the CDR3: TGCGCCAGCAGCCCCGGACAGCAGTGGGTCACCGGGGAGCTGTTTTTT. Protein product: CASSPGQQWVTGELFF.